This T cell receptor beta chain emerged from a study of blood T cells in healthy people across ages. The CDR3 totals 14 residues. Germline-derived CDR1 and CDR2 are LGHNA and YSLEER. V lost 5 bases to trimming and J lost 7 bases, with 17 bases between them. A J-beta primer mix and a sample-barcoded 5' primer were used in a second PCR of roughly 6 to 12 cycles. TCRdb passed the 5' RACE reads through MiXCR, listing each CDR3 protein once. The repertoire holds 1.5 million or so distinct CDR3 sequences, with 40% to 45% as singletons. The sample consisted of blood. This rearrangement joins TRBV4-3 to TRBJ1-1; D remains ambiguous. This receptor was identified in a woman under 30 in good health. The CDR3: CASSASLYVGEAFF. The CDR3 DNA reads TGCGCCAGCAGCGCCAGTCTATACGTCGGTGAAGCTTTCTTT.